This TCR beta chain is drawn from a study of T cell repertoires in cytomegalovirus infection. Turning to the study itself: TCR beta signatures that were public indicated CMV infection and matching HLA type. Study-level points and caveats: Summed public TCR beta family frequency identified CMV carriers bearing the relevant HLA. HLA-C-restricted TCR beta clonotypes specific for CMV led the ex vivo response.

TCRdb re-called the reads with MiXCR, one entry per CDR3 protein. The table lists about 98,000 distinct CDR3 sequences, approximately 15% of them singletons. This clonotype was detected many times. The antigen remains undetermined. The CDR3 loop spans 13 amino acids. V was cut by 3 bases and J by 2 bases, with 8 bases left in between. Germline-derived CDR1 and CDR2 are SGHRS and YFSETQ. The specimen was PBMCs. This sequence originates from a human donor in good health (CMV status not recorded). Some clones in this sample may be carry-over from other donors' samples. The rearrangement joins TRBV5-1 to TRBJ1-1; possibly TRBD1 for D (5 bases). The CDR3 bases are TGCGCCAGCAGCTCCGGGGCTAACACTGAAGCTTTCTTT. This translates into CASSSGANTEAFF.